This T cell receptor (beta chain) was observed in a study of cytomegalovirus exposure and HLA in healthy donors. V was pared by 3 bases and J by 5 bases, with 10 bases of the junction left unmatched. Per the germline V gene, CDR1 is LNHNV and CDR2 is YYDKDF (reference sequence). The CDR3 is 16 residues long. Use of 60 Vbeta and 13 Jbeta primers characterized the PCR. The repertoire was sequenced with immunoSEQ multiplex PCR; TCRdb's copy has only in-frame clones and lacks some. The sample holds fewer than 200,000 clones, 80% seen once. Sequencing input: PBMCs. The TCR sequence derives from a man aged 25 to 40 in good health and CMV-seronegative. The V and J genes are TRBV15 and TRBJ1-1, with TRBD1 matching 9 bases. Written as DNA, the CDR3 is TGTGCCACCAGCAGGGGACAGGGAAGACTGGCGACTGAAGCTTTCTTT. It specifies CATSRGQGRLATEAFF.